This T cell receptor (beta chain) was recorded in a study of blood T cell repertoires in COVID-19. Germline V gene lookup returns CDR1 MNHEY and CDR2 SMNVEV (reference sequence). CDR3 size: 13 residues. The V and J ends lost 0 bases and 6 bases respectively, with 8 bases between them. Only in-frame clones appear in the TCRdb table, and some are missing; sequencing was by immunoSEQ multiplex PCR. Among over 85,000 clones listed, 82% were seen once. Sequenced: peripheral blood. This chain joins TRBV27 and TRBJ1-2; D uncertain. The sequence derives from a woman aged 55-69 years with acute or convalescent COVID-19. The CDR3 DNA sequence: TGTGCCAGCAGTTTATCGGCCCGGGATGGCTACACCTTC. Translation gives CASSLSARDGYTF.